Each of the 23 T cell receptor beta chains below was sequenced from the same sample in a study of shared clonotypes between healthy human individuals. Produced via immunoSEQ multiplex PCR; TCRdb's table is partial and in-frame only. This table holds about 680,000 clones, 74% found once. Material for sequencing was memory CD4+ T cells sorted from blood. Described subset: CD45RA-negative fraction. Receptor source: a woman in her thirties in good health.

This clone was seen only once. The V call is TRBV19, the J call TRBJ1-5; perhaps TRBD1 as D (6 bases). The germline V and J ends were trimmed by 3 bases and 0 bases, with 9 bases remaining between them. Germline values: CDR1 LNHDA, CDR2 SQIVND (reference sequence). The CDR3 has 15 amino acids. This CDR3 reads CASSIGGYSNQPQHF. The CDR3, as DNA: TGTGCCAGTAGTATTGGGGGCTATAGCAATCAGCCCCAGCATTTT.

The chain couples TRBV28 to TRBJ2-6; 8 bases match TRBD1. Germline V gene sequence: CDR1 MDHEN, CDR2 SYDVKM. J gave up 2 bases and V 6 bases, and 6 bases lay outside the gene matches. The CDR3 is 16 amino acids. The CDR3 sequence: CASRAAGGAGANVLTF. CDR3 DNA sequence: TGTGCCAGCAGGGCCGCAGGGGGCGCTGGGGCCAACGTCCTGACTTTC. Looking up the rest from reference TRBV28 and TRBJ2-6 gives the full variable domain: DVKVTQSSRYLVKRTGEKVFLECVQDMDHENMFWYRQDPGLGLRLIYFSYDVKMKEKGDIPEGYSVSREKKERFSLILESASTNQTSMYLCASRAAGGAGANVLTFGAGSRLTVL.

This clone was picked up a small number of times. The gene calls are TRBV5-1 and TRBJ2-3; TRBD2 matches 7 bases. The CDR3 is made up of 20 amino acids. Germline V gene sequence: CDR1 SGHRS, CDR2 YFSETQ. The J segment lost 1 base and the V segment lost 1 base, leaving 18 bases of the junction unmatched. CDR3 sequence: CASSLSIAGDYGRGTDTQYF. CDR3 sequence (DNA): TGCGCCAGCAGCTTGAGTATTGCGGGAGACTACGGTCGCGGCACAGATACGCAGTATTTT.

This rearrangement joins TRBV4-1 to TRBJ1-1; the D is unclear. The CDR3 runs to 13 residues. V was pared by 2 bases and J by 3 bases, with 7 bases between. Germline V lookup: CDR1 MGHRA, CDR2 YSYEKL. The CDR3 here is CASSQQSDTEAFF. In DNA form, the CDR3 reads TGCGCCAGCAGCCAACAATCAGACACTGAAGCTTTCTTT.

The chain links TRBV4-1 to TRBJ1-4; 7 bases are a match to TRBD1. The CDR3 extends over 16 amino acids. The junction had 7 bases not matched to a gene; V was cut back by 1 base and J by 5 bases. Germline V CDR1 and CDR2: MGHRA, YSYEKL. This chain's CDR3 is CASSQVTGAGNEKLFF. The CDR3 coding sequence is TGCGCCAGCAGCCAAGTTACAGGGGCCGGGAATGAAAAACTGTTTTTT.

The chain is built from TRBV2 and TRBJ2-2, with TRBD2 matching 10 bases. The CDR3 is 17 residues long. Germline assignment: CDR1 SNHLY and CDR2 FYNNEI. V shed 5 bases, J shed 5 bases, and the junction held 11 bases outside the gene matches. As DNA, the CDR3 is TGTGCCAGCAGTCAATCCTCGGGACTAGCGATTACCGGGGAGCTGTTTTTT. Protein: CASSQSSGLAITGELFF. Variable domain in full (rest from reference TRBV2 and TRBJ2-2): EPEVTQTPSHQVTQMGQEVILRCVPISNHLYFYWYRQILGQKVEFLVSFYNNEISEKSEIFDDQFSVERPDGSNFTLKIRSTKLEDSAMYFCASSQSSGLAITGELFFGEGSRLTVL.

The V call is TRBV19, the J call TRBJ1-5; 8 bases align to TRBD1. V trimming: 6 bases; J trimming: 8 bases; junction bases outside the gene matches: 9. Germline values: CDR1 LNHDA, CDR2 SQIVND (reference sequence). The CDR3 extends over 14 amino acids. CDR3 protein: CASSLRTGWEPQHF. CDR3 sequence (DNA): TGTGCCAGTAGCCTTAGGACAGGGTGGGAGCCCCAGCATTTT.

The chain has TRBV28 and TRBJ1-2; the match to TRBD1 covers 11 bases. This CDR3 comprises 14 residues. V shed 6 bases, J shed 5 bases, and the junction held 5 bases outside the gene matches. Germline-derived CDR1 and CDR2 are MDHEN and SYDVKM. In nucleotides, the CDR3 is TGTGCCAGCAGAACTGGGACAGGGGGTTATGGCTACACCTTC. This codes for CASRTGTGGYGYTF.

The chain couples TRBV9 to TRBJ2-7, with 7 bases aligning to TRBD1. V shed 0 bases, J shed 6 bases, and the junction held 6 bases outside the gene matches. This CDR3 has 14 residues. Germline CDR1 and CDR2: SGDLS and YYNGEE. The CDR3 bases are TGTGCCAGCAGCGTAGGACAGGGTCTGGCCGAGCAGTACTTC. Protein: CASSVGQGLAEQYF.

V and J are TRBV18 and TRBJ1-2; 7 bases map to TRBD1. Germline assignment: CDR1 KGHSH and CDR2 LQKENI. The ends lost 6 bases at V and 4 bases at J; junction bases unmatched: 11. The CDR3 contains 15 residues. The CDR3: CASSSRDSVFYGYTF. In DNA form, the CDR3 reads TGTGCCAGCTCCTCCCGGGACAGCGTTTTCTATGGCTACACCTTC.

V usage is TRBV5-1 and J usage is TRBJ1-2; D uncertain. V dropped 4 bases and J dropped 3 bases, with 13 bases sitting between them. CDR1 is SGHRS, CDR2 YFSETQ, per germline. CDR3 length: 14 residues. The CDR3 bases are TGCGCCAGCAGCCTGGGATTAGTACACTATGGCTACACCTTC. Encoded protein: CASSLGLVHYGYTF. Looking up the rest from reference TRBV5-1 and TRBJ1-2 gives the full variable domain: KAGVTQTPRYLIKTRGQQVTLSCSPISGHRSVSWYQQTPGQGLQFLFEYFSETQRNKGNFPGRFSGRQFSNSRSEMNVSTLELGDSALYLCASSLGLVHYGYTFGSGTRLTVV.

CDR3 DNA sequence: TGTGCCAGCAGCGAGCCGGCAGTAACCTCCTACGAGCAGTACTTC. This gives the protein CASSEPAVTSYEQYF. This chain links TRBV28 with TRBJ2-7; D unclear. Germline CDR1 MDHEN, CDR2 SYDVKM. The length of the CDR3 is 15 residues. V was trimmed by 6 bases and J by 0 bases, leaving 15 bases between them.

Worth noting for this clone: Germline is not matched at one junction end, which may reflect a read error. The J gene is TRBJ1-4, the V gene TRBV29-1; the match to TRBD1 covers 9 bases. Germline CDR1 reads SQVTM; CDR2 reads ANQGSEA. This CDR3 region has 15 residues. The CDR3 DNA is TGCAGCGTTAAAGAGGAACAGGGGGCTTTTGAAAAACTGTTTTTT. It specifies CSVKEEQGAFEKLFF.

This clone was detected once. The gene calls are TRBV2 and TRBJ2-2; no definite D call. The V end lost 2 bases, the J end lost 1 base, and 11 bases lay between the germline ends. From germline, CDR1 is SNHLY and CDR2 FYNNEI. The CDR3 extends over 16 amino acids. CDR3 sequence (DNA): TGTGCCAGCAGTGAAATGAGCCTTGGGAACACCGGGGAGCTGTTTTTT. It yields the protein CASSEMSLGNTGELFF.

As DNA, the CDR3 is TGTGCCAGCAGCCGAGACAGGACCCTCCATCAGCCCCAGCATTTT. Residues: CASSRDRTLHQPQHF. V is TRBV6-5 and J is TRBJ1-5, with TRBD1 as a possible D gene (6 bases). This CDR3 region has 15 residues. The germline V gene encodes CDR1 MNHEY and CDR2 SVGAGI. The V gene lost 6 bases and the J gene lost 5 bases, with 17 bases spanning the gap.

The table lists this clone with a few counts. The chain employs TRBV27 and TRBJ2-5; the D is unclear. The CDR3 has 13 residues. V was clipped by 0 bases and J by 7 bases, with 9 bases between them. Germline V gives CDR1 MNHEY, CDR2 SMNVEV (reference sequence). CDR3 sequence (DNA): TGTGCCAGCAGTTTATCGGGCGCTGGGACCCAGTACTTC. Amino acids: CASSLSGAGTQYF.

This clone was counted only a few times. V usage is TRBV6-1 and J usage is TRBJ1-2; 7 positions match TRBD1. The germline gives CDR1 MNHNS, CDR2 SASEGT. Trimming removed 6 bases from V and 3 bases from J; junction bases left unmatched: 7. The CDR3 is 14 amino acids. Here the CDR3 DNA reads TGTGCCAGCAGGCCTCGGGACAGCGACTATGGCTACACCTTC. It encodes CASRPRDSDYGYTF.

The chain joins TRBV10-2 to TRBJ2-3, with TRBD1 as a possible D gene (5 bases). Germline assignment: CDR1 WSHSY and CDR2 SAAADI. V was pared by 9 bases and J by 4 bases, with 20 bases between. The CDR3 spans 15 residues. The CDR3 coding sequence is TGCGCCAGTTCTCCTGGCCCAGGGATCGCAGATACGCAGTATTTT. Its translation is CASSPGPGIADTQYF.

J is TRBJ2-2 and V is TRBV6-1; no definite D call. Germline assignment: CDR1 MNHNS and CDR2 SASEGT. V lost 6 bases and J lost 2, with 10 bases in between. The CDR3 has 14 residues. CDR3 nucleotide sequence: TGTGCCAGCAGACTGACTCCAAACACCGGGGAGCTGTTTTTT. This encodes CASRLTPNTGELFF.

This clone was picked up a small number of times. The sample carries other DNA sequences with the same CDR3. The rearrangement links TRBV5-4 to TRBJ2-3; 7 nucleotides line up with TRBD2. Germline V gene lookup returns CDR1 SGHNT and CDR2 YYREEE (reference sequence). This CDR3 is built from 14 residues. V lost 0 bases and J lost 7; bases outside the gene matches: 5. The CDR3 loop is CASSLGGSGNTQYF. The DNA for the CDR3 is TGTGCCAGCAGCTTGGGCGGGAGTGGTAATACGCAGTATTTT.

V gene TRBV5-1 combines with J gene TRBJ2-5; 9 bases agree with TRBD2. The V gene end was trimmed by 4 bases and the J gene end by 2 bases; junction bases not matched to a gene: 3. The CDR3 covers 14 residues. Per germline, CDR1 SGHRS and CDR2 YFSETQ. Written as DNA, the CDR3 is TGCGCCAGCAGCAGTAGCGGGGGTCAAGAGACCCAGTACTTC. Protein product: CASSSSGGQETQYF.

This clone has a single count. The chain uses TRBV27 and TRBJ2-1; D gene ambiguous. The V end was cut by 1 base, the J end by 6 bases, with 4 bases between. The CDR3 spans 12 residues. Germline V gene sequence: CDR1 MNHEY, CDR2 SMNVEV (reference sequence). This CDR3 reads CASSLFPNEQFF. CDR3 bases: TGTGCCAGCAGTTTATTCCCCAATGAGCAGTTCTTC.

The rearrangement joins TRBV2 to TRBJ1-5; unclear D gene. The CDR3 is 14 amino acids. The V gene's germline CDR1 is SNHLY and CDR2 FYNNEI. The V gene lost 6 bases and the J gene lost 3 bases, with 12 bases spanning the gap. Here the CDR3 DNA reads TGTGCCAGCAGCTTGGTGCAGAACAATCAGCCCCAGCATTTT. Protein sequence: CASSLVQNNQPQHF. Supplemented by reference TRBV2 and TRBJ1-5, the full variable domain reads EPEVTQTPSHQVTQMGQEVILRCVPISNHLYFYWYRQILGQKVEFLVSFYNNEISEKSEIFDDQFSVERPDGSNFTLKIRSTKLEDSAMYFCASSLVQNNQPQHFGDGTRLSIL.